These T cell receptor beta chains were read from a single sample in a study of metastatic and nonmetastatic thyroid tumors. Via MiXCR, TCRdb re-called the PCR reads. The sample includes 20,000 to 30,000 clones, 10% to 15% seen only once; the top ten take approximately 4.9%. Sequencing input: blood. All receptors come from a female donor with papillary thyroid cancer or a benign thyroid nodule (not recorded which). Some clones in this sample may be carry-over from other donors' samples. CDR3s include the opening cysteine and the closing phenylalanine or tryptophan. Fields, in order: D gene, CDR3 length, V gene, CDR3 protein. The D gene is left open where the match is weak.

. 15 TRBV6-4 CASSETGDNYNEQFF
TRBD1 14 TRBV5-6 CASSWDRFTGELFF
. 13 TRBV2 CASRAGPYYGYTF
. 13 TRBV12-3/TRBV12-4 CASARGLQYGYTF
. 15 TRBV7-6 CASSPPGTGSGEQYF
TRBD1 13 TRBV9 CASSPGTDQPQHF
TRBD1 15 TRBV4-1 CASSLETGGGDGYTF
. 15 TRBV3-1 CASSPLWTSGDTQYF
TRBD2 16 TRBV5-8 CASSLAGTSGSGELFF
TRBD2 17 TRBV6-4 CASSATSGSGSYNEQFF
TRBD2 13 TRBV20-1 CSASGGDTGELFF